This TCR beta chain was recovered during a study of cytomegalovirus exposure and HLA in healthy donors (dated by TCRdb to 2017 to 2019). For the study in its entirety: According to a later analysis, one platform produced both the 120 validation repertoires and the roughly 660 repertoires of the first cohort. The study aimed to test whether signatures of past pathogen exposure could be identified by cataloging public T cell receptors. In addition to the first cohort of 650 to 800 subjects, a separate validation cohort of approximately 110 different subjects was used. High-throughput TCR immunosequencing, statistical association of individual TCRs with disease status, and machine learning were combined to predict cytomegalovirus infection status.

The method behind the library was the immunoSEQ multiplex PCR assay. The original methods were these. A statistical classification framework was built to diagnose cytomegalovirus status from the catalog of TCR beta chain sequences. TCRdb took this table from immuneACCESS and kept in-frame rearrangements with V and J called. Such tables lack part of the clones; where checked against another copy, unresolved V genes explain under half of the gap, and the rest is unexplained. That table furnishes V, J and clone size, whereas the DNA furnished D and trimming. A total of 150,000 to 250,000 clones appear in this sample, roughly 77% of them only once. The top ten clonotypes cover roughly 1.2% of the sample. Trimming costs V 5 bases and J 0 bases, and their ends lie 13 bases apart. The germline V gene gives CDR1 as MNHEY and CDR2 as SVGAGI. The CDR3 goes from the cysteine to the phenylalanine over 15 residues. The sequence is cut down to CDR3 DNA, 45 bases in frame from base 1.

The donors belonged to the validation cohort of 90 to 150 subjects, which was separate from the approximately 610-subject first cohort. Findings and caveats that apply to the study as a whole: A few of the identified cytomegalovirus-associated TCR beta chains were confirmed in vitro to be specific for cytomegalovirus antigens. A total of 150 or so TCR beta chains were listed by the study as associated with cytomegalovirus. According to the authors, the approach could potentially be generalized to other disease states and immunological phenotypes. Most TCR sequences were observed very rarely across donors, whereas some public TCRs were present in many individuals. All 120 or so repertoires were used to score co-occurrence in the validation cohort in a later analysis, because that analysis had no HLA typing for the cohort. The classifier was reported to diagnose cytomegalovirus status with high specificity and sensitivity in both the original and validation cohorts. In a later analysis, TCRs clustered in the first cohort were found to also tend to co-occur in the 110 or so validation repertoires, with around 94% of cluster scores above 0.

This clone has only one observation. Its recognized antigen is unknown. The input lacks base qualities; no much larger clone sits a single base away. The sequence links TRBV6-5 to TRBJ1-1; TRBD1 might be the D gene, on 5 matching bases. The source of this sequence is a woman aged 25 to 39 in good health and CMV-seronegative. The specimen sequenced was PBMCs. The CDR3 is CASSARQIMNTEAFF. In nucleotides, the sequence is TGTGCCAGCAGTGCACGACAGATCATGAACACTGAAGCTTTCTTT.